Described below is a single T cell receptor (beta chain) sequence and its context. The sample originates from a study of human T cells and chemical hapten exposure. One entry per CDR3 protein results from TCRdb running MiXCR on the RACE reads. The table records tens of thousands of distinct CDR3 sequences, around 10% of them present only once. This CDR3 is built from 12 residues. Germline loops: CDR1 SGHDT, CDR2 YYEEEE. The V gene lost 1 base and the J gene lost 7 bases, with 6 bases spanning the gap. Time point meaning: pre-sensitization, week 0. Treatment here: therapeutic diphenylcyclopropenone sensitization with weekly scalp DPC. Sequencing started from total RNA isolated from unfractionated whole blood. Every donor had alopecia and was 18 to 70 years old; all were suitable for DPC.

V gene TRBV5-6 combines with J gene TRBJ1-5; D gene ambiguous. The source was whole blood, collected in connection with sensitization to the hapten diphenylcyclopropenone (DPC). The receptor was derived from a middle-aged woman with alopecia areata. Some clones in this sample may be carry-over from other donors' samples. The CDR3 reads CASSLSSQPQHF. DNA of the CDR3: TGTGCCAGCAGCTTGTCTTCCCAGCCCCAGCATTTT.